Presented here are 27 T cell receptor beta chains from one specimen sequenced in a study of OX40 agonist ivuxolimab in advanced cancers. This table comes from immunoSEQ multiplex PCR, and its TCRdb copy is limited to in-frame clones, with some not included. The table includes 35,000 to 45,000 clones, 82% detected once. Here the sequenced sample was CD4+ or CD8+ T cells sorted from blood, taken in a trial of the OX40 agonist ivuxolimab. These TCRs come from an adult with an advanced solid tumor such as melanoma, head and neck, liver or kidney cancer.

The CDR3 sequence is CASSARQVLYGYTF. CDR3 bases: TGTGCCAGCAGCGCCCGACAGGTCCTCTATGGCTACACCTTC. The chain couples TRBV7-9 to TRBJ1-2; maybe TRBD1 (6 bases). From germline, CDR1 is SEHNR and CDR2 FQNEAQ (reference sequence). This CDR3 region has 14 residues. V lost 5 bases and J 4 bases, leaving 14 bases between the germline ends.

The chain links TRBV20-1 to TRBJ2-2; D is unclear. This CDR3 has 11 residues. Looked up from germline, CDR1 is DFQATT and CDR2 is SNEGSKA (reference sequence). V shed 7 bases and J shed 1 base, with 4 bases lying between them. The CDR3 reads CSVQNTGELFF. The CDR3 region has the DNA TGCAGTGTCCAGAACACCGGGGAGCTGTTTTTT.

This clone was found once. The chain couples TRBV6-1 to TRBJ1-2; D gene unclear. Germline CDR1 MNHNS, CDR2 SASEGT. Between the trimmed V and J ends, which lost 2 bases and 0 bases, there was a span of 10 bases. This CDR3 contains 15 residues. The chain's CDR3 is CASSELDGPNYGYTF. The CDR3 nucleotides read TGTGCCAGCAGTGAACTAGACGGCCCTAACTATGGCTACACCTTC.

V and J are TRBV5-1 and TRBJ2-1; the D gene is possibly TRBD2 (6 bases). Trimming shortened V by 0 bases and J by 0 bases, and 10 bases separated the two germline ends. The CDR3 loop spans 16 amino acids. Germline CDR1 SGHRS, CDR2 YFSETQ. This CDR3 reads CASSLGGESSYNEQFF. The CDR3 DNA follows: TGCGCCAGCAGCTTGGGCGGGGAAAGCTCCTACAATGAGCAGTTCTTC.

The CDR3 loop reads CASSQGLAGVEDTQYF. The CDR3 nucleotides are TGTGCCAGCAGCCAAGGACTAGCGGGAGTCGAGGATACGCAGTATTTT. V is TRBV7-3 and J is TRBJ2-3, with 13 bases lining up with TRBD2. Trimming removed 5 bases from V and 6 bases from J; junction bases left unmatched: 8. Germline V gene data show CDR1 as SGHTA and CDR2 as FQGTGA. This CDR3 comprises 16 residues.

The chain combines TRBV6-1 with TRBJ2-4; no reliable D call. This CDR3 has 15 amino acids. Trimming removed 2 bases from V and 2 bases from J, with 10 bases in between. Looked up from germline, CDR1 is MNHNS and CDR2 is SASEGT. CDR3 in DNA: TGTGCCAGCAGTGAATCGGAGACAACCAAAAACATTCAGTACTTC. Protein sequence: CASSESETTKNIQYF.

This sequence joins TRBV9 and TRBJ2-7; 10 bases line up with TRBD2. From germline, CDR1 is SGDLS and CDR2 YYNGEE. The CDR3 loop spans 14 amino acids. V lost 2 bases to trimming and J lost 5 bases; unmatched junction nucleotides: 4. CDR3 bases: TGTGCCAGCAGCGTCCTAGCGGGAGCAAACGAGCAGTACTTC. This encodes CASSVLAGANEQYF.

The chain links TRBV11-2 to TRBJ2-1; 8 nucleotides agree with TRBD2. Germline-derived CDR1 and CDR2 are SGHAT and FQNNGV. The CDR3 runs 15 residues. V trimming: 6 bases; J trimming: 4 bases; junction bases outside the gene matches: 8. The CDR3, as DNA: TGTGCCAGCAGTCAGTCAAGCGGGAGTTACAATGAGCAGTTCTTC. Translated, it gives CASSQSSGSYNEQFF.

The chain is built from TRBV7-9 and TRBJ2-5; maybe TRBD2 (6 bases). Trimming stripped 5 bases from V and 5 bases from J, with 15 bases between. Germline V CDR1 and CDR2: SEHNR, FQNEAQ (reference sequence). CDR3 length: 14 residues. The chain's CDR3 is CASSPSPGAETQYF. The DNA of the CDR3 is TGTGCCAGCAGCCCCTCCCCGGGAGCCGAGACCCAGTACTTC.

J is TRBJ1-1 and V is TRBV7-9; D unresolved. In germline, CDR1 is SEHNR, CDR2 FQNEAQ (reference sequence). This CDR3 has 12 residues. V was cut by 3 bases and J by 7 bases, with 9 bases left in between. CDR3 DNA: TGTGCCAGCAGCTTCGGGTTGGTTGAAGCTTTCTTT. As protein: CASSFGLVEAFF.

The rearrangement uses TRBV7-2 and TRBJ2-1; no firm D call. V was trimmed by 5 bases and J by 10 bases, leaving 12 bases between them. This CDR3 contains 12 residues. Per the germline V gene, CDR1 is SGHTA and CDR2 is FQGNSA. CDR3 sequence: CASSPQSREQFF. DNA of the CDR3: TGTGCCAGCAGCCCGCAGAGTAGAGAGCAGTTCTTC.

Points on this clone: Other DNA sequences in the sample encode the same CDR3. The chain recombines TRBV14 with TRBJ1-4, with D unclear. Germline values: CDR1 SGHDN, CDR2 FVKESK. This CDR3 has 13 amino acids. Trimming took 6 bases from V and 8 from J, leaving 13 bases between them. CDR3 protein: CASSQYPWEKLFF. The DNA of the CDR3 is TGTGCCAGCAGTCAGTACCCCTGGGAAAAACTGTTTTTT.

This chain links TRBV5-4 with TRBJ2-4; TRBD1 is a possible D gene (6 bases). In germline, CDR1 is SGHNT, CDR2 YYREEE (reference sequence). The V end lost 3 bases, the J end lost 7 bases, and 20 bases lay between the germline ends. The CDR3 is 16 residues long. The CDR3 DNA sequence: TGTGCCAGCAGCTCAAGGACTGGGGGCTTGGTGAACATTCAGTACTTC. Encoded protein: CASSSRTGGLVNIQYF.

This clone appeared a single time. J is TRBJ1-3 and V is TRBV27; 8 positions match TRBD1. V lost 4 bases and J lost 2; bases outside the gene matches: 4. The CDR3 loop spans 15 amino acids. Germline lookup yields CDR1 MNHEY and CDR2 SMNVEV (reference sequence). CDR3 amino acids: CASSSGGAAGNTIYF. The CDR3 DNA follows: TGTGCCAGCAGTTCAGGGGGCGCCGCTGGAAACACCATATATTTT.

The chain employs TRBV6-6 and TRBJ2-1; TRBD2 agrees at 7 bases. The trim removed 10 bases at V and 4 bases at J, leaving 10 bases unmatched. This CDR3 comprises 14 residues. Germline V gene sequence: CDR1 MNHNY, CDR2 SVGAGI (reference sequence). CDR3 protein: CATSLGGDYNEQFF. CDR3 sequence (DNA): TGTGCCACCTCCCTGGGGGGGGATTACAATGAGCAGTTCTTC.

This clone occurred once. The chain joins TRBV27 to TRBJ1-1; no clear D gene. The CDR3 has 11 residues. V was trimmed by 5 bases and J by 8 bases, leaving 9 bases between them. Germline assignment: CDR1 MNHEY and CDR2 SMNVEV (reference sequence). DNA for the CDR3: TGTGCCAGCAGTCCCCGGGCCGAAGCTTTCTTT. Translation: CASSPRAEAFF.

In DNA form, the CDR3 reads TGTGCCAGCAGCCCCGGGGGACAGGGGAACTATGGCTACACCTTC. Protein sequence: CASSPGGQGNYGYTF. The rearrangement uses TRBV5-6 and TRBJ1-2; 10 positions match TRBD1. V lost 4 bases and J lost 2; bases outside the gene matches: 5. Germline CDR1 is SGHDT and CDR2 is YYEEEE. This CDR3 has 15 amino acids.

This chain connects TRBV15 to TRBJ1-5; no reliable D call. The CDR3 consists of 16 residues. Germline loops: CDR1 LNHNV, CDR2 YYDKDF (reference sequence). The germline V and J ends were trimmed by 1 base and 4 bases, with 14 bases remaining between them. CDR3 coding DNA: TGTGCCACCAGCAGAGGGAGGGAAATTCGAAATCAGCCCCAGCATTTT. Protein: CATSRGREIRNQPQHF.

This clone was recorded only once. The V gene is TRBV11-3, the J gene TRBJ2-5; maybe TRBD1 (5 bases). The CDR3 totals 15 residues. Germline V lookup: CDR1 SGHNT, CDR2 YENEEA. The germline V and J ends were trimmed by 5 bases and 1 base, with 14 bases remaining between them. The CDR3 nucleotides are TGTGCCAGCAGCCTAGGACCAGGGCCCCAAGAGACCCAGTACTTC. Translating it yields CASSLGPGPQETQYF.

The chain has TRBV7-2 and TRBJ2-5; 11 nucleotides line up with TRBD1. Per the germline V gene, CDR1 is SGHTA and CDR2 is FQGNSA. The CDR3 is made up of 17 amino acids. The J segment lost 4 bases and the V segment lost 7 bases, leaving 14 bases of the junction unmatched. Here the CDR3 DNA reads TGTGCCAGCAACATTCGTCGGACAGGGACAGGGGGAGAGACCCAGTACTTC. Its translation is CASNIRRTGTGGETQYF.

V is TRBV28 and J is TRBJ2-1; a possible D gene is TRBD2 (5 bases). Looked up from germline, CDR1 is MDHEN and CDR2 is SYDVKM. The CDR3 covers 12 residues. Trimming left V 1 base short and J 15 bases short, with 13 bases between. This chain's CDR3 is CASSLFFRELFF. CDR3 DNA sequence: TGTGCCAGCAGTTTATTTTTTCGGGAATTGTTCTTC.

The chain is built from TRBV5-1 and TRBJ2-1, with TRBD1 matching 9 bases. V shed 4 bases, J shed 10 bases, and the junction held 12 bases outside the gene matches. This CDR3 comprises 15 residues. CDR1 SGHRS and CDR2 YFSETQ come from the germline V gene. As DNA, the CDR3 is TGCGCCAGCAGCCTAAGGACAGGGGAGGAGGAAGAGCAGTTCTTC. It translates to CASSLRTGEEEEQFF.

The chain carries TRBV4-1 and TRBJ1-2; tentatively, D is TRBD1 (6 bases). Between the trimmed V and J ends, which lost 4 bases and 7 bases, there was a span of 16 bases. The CDR3 is made up of 14 amino acids. In germline, CDR1 is MGHRA, CDR2 YSYEKL. This CDR3 reads CASSPTQGIPGYTF. CDR3 coding DNA: TGCGCCAGCAGCCCAACCCAGGGGATCCCTGGCTACACCTTC.

The V and J genes are TRBV19 and TRBJ1-2; no definite D call. The germline V gene encodes CDR1 LNHDA and CDR2 SQIVND (reference sequence). Trimming took off 0 bases at V and 6 bases at J, with 5 bases between the two ends. CDR3 length: 12 residues. The CDR3 here is CASSIDWNGYTF. The CDR3 nucleotides read TGTGCCAGTAGTATAGATTGGAATGGCTACACCTTC.

V gene TRBV28 combines with J gene TRBJ2-7; D possibly uses TRBD1 or TRBD2 (5 bases each). Trimming took off 3 bases at V and 1 base at J, with 16 bases between the two ends. The CDR3 loop spans 16 amino acids. The V gene's germline CDR1 is MDHEN and CDR2 SYDVKM. As DNA, the CDR3 is TGTGCCAGCAGTTTCCCCCGGGACGGAGTTTCCTACGAGCAGTACTTC. It translates to CASSFPRDGVSYEQYF.

The J gene is TRBJ2-7, the V gene TRBV7-9; 7 nucleotides agree with TRBD2. The V gene end was trimmed by 5 bases and the J gene end by 1 base; junction bases not matched to a gene: 8. This CDR3 comprises 15 residues. CDR1 is SEHNR, CDR2 FQNEAQ, per germline (reference sequence). CDR3: CASSRPTSDSYEQYF. CDR3 in DNA: TGTGCCAGCAGCCGCCCTACTAGCGATTCCTACGAGCAGTACTTC.

In this sample, this clone turned up once. The rearrangement joins TRBV28 to TRBJ2-7; 8 bases are shared with TRBD1. Germline CDR1 and CDR2: MDHEN and SYDVKM. The CDR3 loop spans 15 amino acids. V dropped 8 bases and J dropped 0; count of bases not matched to a gene: 9. Written as DNA, the CDR3 is TGTGCCAGCTCGAGGAGGGACAGGTTCTCCTACGAGCAGTACTTC. Translation: CASSRRDRFSYEQYF.